These 18 T cell receptor beta chains were all obtained from the same sample, sequenced in a study of cytomegalovirus exposure and HLA in healthy donors. The study ran its PCR with 60 Vbeta and 13 Jbeta primers. The table came from immunoSEQ multiplex PCR; TCRdb's copy has only in-frame clones and leaves some out. The sample includes over 100,000 clones, 79% of them seen just once. Input material: PBMCs. The receptors come from a woman under 30 in good health and CMV-seropositive.

This clone was recorded a few times. The chain links TRBV7-9 to TRBJ2-3; possible D gene TRBD2, 6 bases. CDR1 is SEHNR, CDR2 FQNEAQ, per germline (reference sequence). V dropped 5 bases and J dropped 2 bases, with 8 bases sitting between them. The CDR3 totals 13 residues. DNA for the CDR3: TGTGCCAGCAGCCGGGACTTCACAGATACGCAGTATTTT. Residues: CASSRDFTDTQYF.

The J gene is TRBJ2-5, the V gene TRBV4-1; TRBD1 agrees at 8 bases. CDR1 and CDR2 (germline): MGHRA, YSYEKL. The CDR3 is 15 amino acids. J gave up 5 bases and V 6 bases, and 11 bases lay outside the gene matches. CDR3: CASRQDRAGWETQYF. The CDR3 DNA is TGCGCCAGCAGACAGGACAGGGCCGGGTGGGAGACCCAGTACTTC.

This chain connects TRBV10-3 to TRBJ1-2; TRBD1 agrees at 11 bases. Germline CDR1 and CDR2: ENHRY and SYGVKD. The CDR3 runs 13 residues. Germline trimming cut 6 bases from V and 4 bases from J; bases unmatched to any gene: 1. CDR3 DNA: TGTGCCATCAGGGGACAGGGGGGCTATGGCTACACCTTC. This codes for CAIRGQGGYGYTF.

The gene calls are TRBV7-2 and TRBJ2-2; D is unresolved. There are 12 residues in the CDR3. With 6 bases removed from V and 9 bases from J, the gap between germline ends came to 11 bases. The germline V gene has CDR1 SGHTA and CDR2 FQGNSA. CDR3 residues: CASSLVLRELFF. The CDR3, as DNA: TGTGCCAGCAGTCTGGTGCTACGGGAGCTGTTTTTT.

The chain couples TRBV19 to TRBJ1-1; 8 nucleotides line up with TRBD1. Germline V gives CDR1 LNHDA, CDR2 SQIVND (reference sequence). The CDR3 totals 14 residues. V was clipped by 3 bases and J by 3 bases; unmatched bases: 3. The CDR3 here is CASSMWTGYTEAFF. The DNA for the CDR3 is TGTGCCAGTAGTATGTGGACAGGGTACACTGAAGCTTTCTTT.

In DNA, the CDR3 is TGTGCCAGCAGTTATAGCAATCAGCCCCAGCATTTT. This gives the protein CASSYSNQPQHF. V usage is TRBV7-9 and J usage is TRBJ1-5, with D uncertain. The V gene lost 6 bases and the J gene lost 0 bases, with 3 bases spanning the gap. Germline CDR1 SEHNR, CDR2 FQNEAQ (reference sequence). There are 12 residues in the CDR3.

The gene calls are TRBV5-5 and TRBJ2-7; TRBD1 matches at 7 bases. V trimming: 5 bases; J trimming: 0 bases; junction bases outside the gene matches: 8. From germline, CDR1 is SGHKS and CDR2 YYEKEE (reference sequence). The CDR3 is made up of 15 amino acids. DNA for the CDR3: TGTGCCAGCAGGGGAAGGGGGCAGGGCTCCTACGAGCAGTACTTC. Protein product: CASRGRGQGSYEQYF.

The V call is TRBV5-4, the J call TRBJ1-1; 8 bases line up with TRBD1. Trimming at V came to 0 bases and at J to 3 bases, leaving 4 bases not matched to a gene. This CDR3 has 15 amino acids. Germline assignment: CDR1 SGHNT and CDR2 YYREEE (reference sequence). CDR3 sequence: CASSLGGTGHTEAFF. CDR3 sequence (DNA): TGTGCCAGCAGCTTGGGGGGGACAGGCCACACTGAAGCTTTCTTT.

V usage is TRBV14 and J usage is TRBJ2-5; 8 bases agree with TRBD1. The trim removed 4 bases at V and 0 bases at J, leaving 1 base unmatched. This CDR3 has 14 amino acids. Per germline, CDR1 SGHDN and CDR2 FVKESK. This CDR3 is CASSPDRDQETQYF. CDR3 nucleotides: TGTGCCAGCAGCCCGGACAGGGACCAAGAGACCCAGTACTTC.

The chain employs TRBV4-1 and TRBJ1-5, with TRBD1 identical over 7 bases. The CDR3 runs 15 residues. Germline lookup yields CDR1 MGHRA and CDR2 YSYEKL. Trimming cost V 4 bases and J 4 bases; bases outside gene matches: 7. CDR3 residues: CASSRRQGSNQPQHF. CDR3 sequence (DNA): TGCGCCAGCAGCCGGCGACAGGGCTCTAATCAGCCCCAGCATTTT.

The rearrangement joins TRBV28 to TRBJ1-1; 7 bases line up with TRBD1. The germline gives CDR1 MDHEN, CDR2 SYDVKM. The CDR3 is 13 residues long. V trimming: 4 bases; J trimming: 11 bases; junction bases outside the gene matches: 10. The chain's CDR3 is CASSSETPRGAFF. CDR3 nucleotide sequence: TGTGCCAGCAGTTCTGAGACACCCAGGGGGGCTTTCTTT.

V gene TRBV5-8 combines with J gene TRBJ2-2, with 9 nucleotides matching TRBD2. Germline V gives CDR1 SGHTS, CDR2 YDEGEE. The CDR3 is 17 residues long. The ends lost 7 bases at V and 4 bases at J; junction bases unmatched: 14. DNA for the CDR3: TGTGCCAGCTCTCTTTGGAGCGGGAGGATAGGCACCGGGGAGCTGTTTTTT. It is translated as CASSLWSGRIGTGELFF.

In this sample, this clone turned up a few times. The CDR3 DNA is TGTGCCAGCAGTGGACAGGCGAATGAAAAACTGTTTTTT. The encoded protein is CASSGQANEKLFF. J is TRBJ1-4 and V is TRBV6-1; TRBD1 is a possible D gene (6 bases). The V end was cut by 4 bases, the J end by 5 bases, with 8 bases between. This CDR3 is built from 13 residues. The germline V gene encodes CDR1 MNHNS and CDR2 SASEGT.

The chain employs TRBV7-6 and TRBJ2-3, with 12 bases aligning to TRBD2. The CDR3 totals 17 residues. V shed 0 bases and J 4 bases; nucleotides not matched to a gene: 5. The germline CDR1 and CDR2 sequences are SGHVS and FNYEAQ. CDR3 sequence reads: CASSLARTSGDADTQYF. DNA for the CDR3: TGTGCCAGCAGCTTAGCTAGGACTAGCGGGGACGCAGATACGCAGTATTTT.

CDR3 sequence: CASSLVSWGHGYTF. The CDR3 DNA sequence: TGTGCCAGCAGCTTAGTGTCCTGGGGGCACGGCTACACCTTC. The chain has TRBV7-9 and TRBJ1-2; D perhaps matches TRBD1 (6 bases). There are 14 residues in the CDR3. Germline V gives CDR1 SEHNR, CDR2 FQNEAQ (reference sequence). V lost 1 base and J lost 8, with 14 bases in between.

The V and J genes are TRBV5-1 and TRBJ2-1, with 9 bases identical to TRBD2. Germline-derived CDR1 and CDR2 are SGHRS and YFSETQ. This CDR3 has 16 amino acids. V was pared by 4 bases and J by 4 bases, with 9 bases of the junction left unmatched. The CDR3 protein is CASSPLAGNFYNEQFF. The CDR3 region has the DNA TGCGCCAGCAGCCCTCTAGCGGGAAATTTTTACAATGAGCAGTTCTTC.

The chain has TRBV6-5 and TRBJ1-1; perhaps TRBD1 as D (6 bases). This CDR3 spans 15 amino acids. The V end lost 0 bases, the J end lost 3 bases, and 11 bases lay between the germline ends. CDR1 and CDR2 (germline): MNHEY, SVGAGI. The CDR3 here is CASSYSIKGDTEAFF. DNA for the CDR3: TGTGCCAGCAGTTACTCGATAAAGGGGGACACTGAAGCTTTCTTT.

This chain uses TRBV19 with TRBJ2-1; D possibly corresponds to TRBD1 (6 bases). Looked up from germline, CDR1 is LNHDA and CDR2 is SQIVND (reference sequence). The CDR3 has 15 residues. The V gene lost 1 base and the J gene lost 4 bases, with 11 bases spanning the gap. The CDR3 loop is CASSIVDREYNEQFF. CDR3 nucleotide sequence: TGTGCCAGTAGTATAGTGGACAGAGAGTACAATGAGCAGTTCTTC.